The clone carrying this T cell receptor (beta chain) was counted only a few times. The target antigen is unknown. An end of the junction differs from the germline gene, which may be a read error. These data come from a study of T-cell memory formation after mild COVID-19. Overall study findings and caveats: Pre-infection memory carried some responding clones, suggesting that cross-reactive memory joined. The study found contracting CD4+ clones mainly in CM and EM and contracting CD8+ clones in EMRA.

5'RACE with constant-segment primers built TCRalpha and TCRbeta cDNA libraries with UMIs. TCRdb re-derived calls from the 5' RACE reads in MiXCR, one entry per CDR3 protein. The repertoire holds about 400,000 distinct CDR3 sequences, 20% to 25% seen once, with roughly 8.9% in the top ten. CDR1 and CDR2 from the germline V gene are GTSNPN and SVGIG (reference sequence). The CDR3 runs 13 residues. Sequences were obtained from PBMCs or a T cell subset sorted from them (not recorded which). The clonotype was recovered from an adult woman who had mild COVID-19 (a few samples of this study predate the infection). Cell type and time point are not known. The rearrangement links TRBV30 to TRBJ2-3; weak D call: TRBD2 (6 bases). The CDR3 DNA follows: TGTGCCAGGAGGGAAGGGGGCACAGATACGCAGTATTTT. This sequence encodes CARREGGTDTQYF.